These 30 T cell receptor beta chains were all obtained from the same sample, sequenced in a study of vaccination effects on CD4 cells after COVID-19. Once cultured for roughly ten days, the cells underwent separation to obtain CD4+ T cells. These TCRs' antigens remain unknown. Measured with immunoSEQ multiplex PCR; TCRdb has only the in-frame clones, and not every one. In the table there are 45,000 to 60,000 clones, 60% to 85% of which are singletons. Sequenced material: CD4+ T cells from PBMCs cultured without peptide, taken before COVID-19 vaccination. The receptors come from a human donor who received a COVID-19 vaccine.

The J gene is TRBJ1-5, the V gene TRBV11-1, with a weak D call TRBD1 (5 bases). The germline V and J ends were trimmed by 5 bases and 1 base, with 9 bases remaining between them. CDR1 and CDR2 from the germline V gene are SGHAT and FQDESV (reference sequence). This CDR3 is built from 14 residues. The CDR3 DNA sequence: TGTGCCAGCAGCCGCCGGGGGAGCAATCAGCCCCAGCATTTT. Protein: CASSRRGSNQPQHF.

The chain links TRBV5-1 to TRBJ2-5, with D unresolved. V shed 3 bases and J shed 3 bases, with 12 bases lying between them. Germline values: CDR1 SGHRS, CDR2 YFSETQ. The CDR3 spans 14 residues. The chain's CDR3 is CASSSVVGEETQYF. The CDR3, as DNA: TGCGCCAGCAGCTCCGTCGTCGGAGAAGAGACCCAGTACTTC.

V and J are TRBV3-1 (or the pseudogene TRBV3-2) and TRBJ1-6, with TRBD1 matching over 10 bases. J gave up 9 bases and V 5 bases, and 4 bases lay outside the gene matches. The germline V gene has CDR1 LGHDT and CDR2 YNNKEL (reference sequence). This CDR3 spans 14 amino acids. The CDR3 loop reads CASSLGQGSSPLHF. The CDR3 DNA follows: TGTGCCAGCAGCTTGGGACAGGGGAGTTCACCCCTCCACTTT.

This clone was found once. This sequence joins TRBV2 and TRBJ1-5; D might be TRBD1 (5 bases). Trimming took 4 bases from V and 1 from J, leaving 5 bases between them. Germline V gene lookup returns CDR1 SNHLY and CDR2 FYNNEI. CDR3 length: 13 amino acids. For the CDR3, the DNA is TGTGCCAGCAGTGGACAGAGCAATCAGCCCCAGCATTTT. This sequence encodes CASSGQSNQPQHF. Supplemented by reference TRBV2 and TRBJ1-5, the full variable domain reads EPEVTQTPSHQVTQMGQEVILRCVPISNHLYFYWYRQILGQKVEFLVSFYNNEISEKSEIFDDQFSVERPDGSNFTLKIRSTKLEDSAMYFCASSGQSNQPQHFGDGTRLSIL.

The chain is built from TRBV10-2 and TRBJ2-5, with 16 bases identical to TRBD2. The germline CDR1 and CDR2 sequences are WSHSY and SAAADI. This CDR3 is 16 amino acids long. V dropped 7 bases and J dropped 5; count of bases not matched to a gene: 7. CDR3 sequence: CASKGLAGGIGETQYF. The DNA of the CDR3 is TGCGCCAGCAAGGGACTAGCGGGGGGGATCGGGGAGACCCAGTACTTC.

The chain recombines TRBV5-4 with TRBJ1-1; 7 bases fit TRBD1. The germline V gene encodes CDR1 SGHNT and CDR2 YYREEE (reference sequence). V shed 1 base, J shed 3 bases, and the junction held 6 bases outside the gene matches. The CDR3 is 15 amino acids. In DNA form, the CDR3 reads TGTGCCAGCAGCTTGAGCCCACAGGGGTACACTGAAGCTTTCTTT. This translates into CASSLSPQGYTEAFF.

The chain is built from TRBV5-1 and TRBJ2-5; maybe TRBD1 (6 bases). This CDR3 has 15 amino acids. CDR1 is SGHRS, CDR2 YFSETQ, per germline. Trimming pared 6 bases from V and 5 bases from J, leaving 20 bases between. The CDR3 loop is CASMRSDSGSETQYF. DNA for the CDR3: TGCGCCAGCATGAGGTCGGACAGCGGCAGCGAGACCCAGTACTTC.

This chain links TRBV6-4 with TRBJ2-4, with a possible D match to TRBD1 (5 bases). V was shortened by 2 bases and J by 3 bases, with 11 bases between the two germline ends. The CDR3 is 15 residues long. CDR1 MRHNA and CDR2 SNTAGT come from the germline V gene. The CDR3 protein is CASSDETGGKNIQYF. The CDR3 coding sequence is TGTGCCAGCAGTGACGAAACAGGTGGCAAAAACATTCAGTACTTC.

This chain uses TRBV19 with TRBJ2-5; TRBD1 matches 9 bases. Germline V gives CDR1 LNHDA, CDR2 SQIVND (reference sequence). The trim removed 9 bases at V and 5 bases at J, leaving 7 bases unmatched. This CDR3 has 13 residues. CDR3 sequence (DNA): TGTGCCAGCAACAGGGGGCGCGGGGAGACCCAGTACTTC. It yields the protein CASNRGRGETQYF.

This chain connects TRBV25-1 to TRBJ2-3; TRBD2 might be the D (5 bases). CDR1 is MGHDK and CDR2 is SYGVNS in the germline V gene. CDR3 length: 16 amino acids. Trimming removed 1 base at V and 0 bases at J, with 11 bases between. CDR3 loop: CASSELRGASTDTQYF. Written as DNA, the CDR3 is TGTGCCAGCAGTGAATTACGGGGAGCTAGCACAGATACGCAGTATTTT.

The chain is built from TRBV23-1 and TRBJ1-5, with D possibly TRBD1 on 6 matching bases. TRBV23-1 is known as an ORF, though its function is uncertain. The CDR3 consists of 16 residues. Trimming stripped 0 bases from V and 4 bases from J, with 13 bases between. The CDR3 protein is CASSQSLYRDNQPQHF. In nucleotides, the CDR3 is TGCGCCAGCAGTCAATCACTCTACAGGGATAATCAGCCCCAGCATTTT.

The genes are TRBV7-3 and TRBJ2-2; D possibly uses TRBD1 or TRBD2 (5 bases each). CDR1 and CDR2 (germline): SGHTA, FQGTGA. V was shortened by 5 bases and J by 5 bases, with 12 bases between the two germline ends. The CDR3 is 14 residues long. CDR3 in amino acids: CASSPFGGTGELFF. The CDR3 nucleotides read TGTGCCAGCAGCCCTTTTGGGGGAACCGGGGAGCTGTTTTTT.

This rearrangement joins TRBV2 to TRBJ1-1; D uncertain. Germline V gene lookup returns CDR1 SNHLY and CDR2 FYNNEI. Trimming took off 3 bases at V and 5 bases at J, with 10 bases between the two ends. The CDR3 totals 13 residues. For the CDR3, the DNA is TGTGCCAGCAGTGAGCTTGGCCAGACTGAAGCTTTCTTT. Amino acids: CASSELGQTEAFF.

The CDR3 reads CASSYSNSNQPQHF. CDR3 DNA: TGTGCCAGCAGTTACTCGAATTCCAATCAGCCCCAGCATTTT. The chain is built from TRBV6-2 or TRBV6-3 and TRBJ1-5; unclear D gene. The CDR3 has 14 residues. V lost 0 bases to trimming and J lost 3 bases, with 6 bases between them. Per the germline V gene, CDR1 is MNHEY and CDR2 is SVGEGT.

The chain employs TRBV7-8 and TRBJ2-1; D may be TRBD2 (6 bases). The CDR3 spans 14 residues. V was pared by 2 bases and J by 5 bases, with 10 bases between. CDR1 and CDR2 (germline): SGHVS, FQNEAQ. The CDR3 region is CASSLLANHNEQFF. In DNA form, the CDR3 reads TGTGCCAGCAGCTTACTAGCGAACCACAATGAGCAGTTCTTC.

In this sample, this clone turned up once. V is TRBV5-6 and J is TRBJ1-1; D ambiguous. Germline-derived CDR1 and CDR2 are SGHDT and YYEEEE. This CDR3 region has 11 residues. The V end lost 5 bases, the J end lost 7 bases, and 9 bases lay between the germline ends. The CDR3 coding sequence is TGTGCCAGCAGTAAGTCGAGTGAAGCTTTCTTT. Translated: CASSKSSEAFF.

This clone was observed a single time. The chain recombines TRBV10-2 with TRBJ1-5, with D hard to call. Germline V gives CDR1 WSHSY, CDR2 SAAADI. V lost 1 base to trimming and J lost 2 bases, with 9 bases between them. There are 15 residues in the CDR3. Written as DNA, the CDR3 is TGCGCCAGCAGTGAGTTAGGGTTGGGCAATCAGCCCCAGCATTTT. Protein sequence: CASSELGLGNQPQHF.

This sequence joins TRBV5-1 and TRBJ2-5; 9 bases line up with TRBD2. V was pared by 0 bases and J by 2 bases, with 8 bases of the junction left unmatched. This CDR3 is built from 17 residues. Germline values: CDR1 SGHRS, CDR2 YFSETQ. CDR3 DNA: TGCGCCAGCAGCTTGGCCCCTGCAGCGGGGGGACAAGAGACCCAGTACTTC. Amino acid sequence: CASSLAPAAGGQETQYF.

The chain combines TRBV19 with TRBJ2-3; 8 bases line up with TRBD2. The trim removed 7 bases at V and 2 bases at J, leaving 5 bases unmatched. Looked up from germline, CDR1 is LNHDA and CDR2 is SQIVND (reference sequence). The CDR3 contains 14 residues. This CDR3 reads CASNSGAITDTQYF. The CDR3 DNA reads TGTGCCAGTAATAGCGGGGCGATCACAGATACGCAGTATTTT.

In its sample, this clone was seen a few times. The V call is TRBV7-2, the J call TRBJ1-2, with 8 positions matching TRBD1. Germline-derived CDR1 and CDR2 are SGHTA and FQGNSA. The CDR3 sequence is 14 residues long. With V trimmed by 5 bases and J by 4 bases, 6 bases remained unmatched. This chain's CDR3 is CASSTQGGTYGYTF. DNA for the CDR3: TGTGCCAGCAGCACACAGGGGGGAACCTATGGCTACACCTTC.

The genes are TRBV5-4 and TRBJ2-3, with a possible D match to TRBD2 (5 bases). Germline V gives CDR1 SGHNT, CDR2 YYREEE (reference sequence). V was cut by 0 bases and J by 0 bases, with 11 bases left in between. The CDR3 extends over 16 amino acids. CDR3: CASSLEGLSSTDTQYF. CDR3 DNA: TGTGCCAGCAGCTTGGAAGGACTCTCTAGCACAGATACGCAGTATTTT.

The V call is TRBV5-1, the J call TRBJ1-1; D not certain. In germline, CDR1 is SGHRS, CDR2 YFSETQ. The CDR3 extends over 15 amino acids. Trimming pared 0 bases from V and 9 bases from J, leaving 18 bases between. The DNA for the CDR3 is TGCGCCAGCAGCTTGGGCATGGGGTCCACTTTTCAAGCTTTCTTT. Translating gives CASSLGMGSTFQAFF.

J is TRBJ2-3 and V is TRBV6-5; D possibly corresponds to TRBD2 (5 bases). Germline assignment: CDR1 MNHEY and CDR2 SVGAGI. Trimming left V 5 bases short and J 2 bases short, with 14 bases between. The CDR3 consists of 15 residues. The CDR3 spells CASSRRTFSTDTQYF. CDR3 bases: TGTGCCAGCAGTCGTCGGACTTTCTCCACAGATACGCAGTATTTT.

This chain's CDR3 is CASSQGIGELFF. CDR3 sequence (DNA): TGTGCCAGCAGCCAGGGTATCGGGGAGCTGTTTTTT. V gene TRBV5-4 combines with J gene TRBJ2-2, with a possible D match to TRBD1 (5 bases). Trimming took off 4 bases at V and 7 bases at J, with 8 bases between the two ends. This CDR3 is 12 amino acids long. In germline, CDR1 is SGHNT, CDR2 YYREEE (reference sequence).

The chain employs TRBV4-1 and TRBJ2-1; tentatively, D is TRBD2 (6 bases). Between the trimmed V and J ends, which lost 7 bases and 6 bases, there was a span of 28 bases. This CDR3 is built from 18 residues. CDR1 is MGHRA and CDR2 is YSYEKL in the germline V gene. CDR3 in DNA: TGCGCCAGCACCCTAAGACCGTCCGGGGGAGGCTGGGGCAATGAGCAGTTCTTC. Its translation: CASTLRPSGGGWGNEQFF.

This clone was seen a few times. CDR3 in amino acids: CSASDRVRRDTQYF. CDR3 nucleotides: TGCAGTGCTAGTGACAGGGTGAGAAGGGATACGCAGTATTTT. J is TRBJ2-3 and V is TRBV20-1; TRBD1 aligns across 7 bases. CDR3 size: 14 residues. V was clipped by 3 bases and J by 6 bases; unmatched bases: 9. Per germline, CDR1 DFQATT and CDR2 SNEGSKA (reference sequence).

The chain employs TRBV24-1 and TRBJ2-3; no firm D call. V was trimmed by 2 bases and J by 10 bases, leaving 15 bases between them. The CDR3 extends over 14 amino acids. The germline gives CDR1 KGHDR, CDR2 SFDVKD. The CDR3 reads CATSDSLWDRAQYF. CDR3 in DNA: TGTGCCACCAGTGATTCCCTTTGGGATCGGGCGCAGTATTTT.

This clone was seen once. The rearrangement links TRBV30 to TRBJ1-1, with D uncertain. This CDR3 spans 13 amino acids. With 1 base removed from V and 0 bases from J, the gap between germline ends came to 6 bases. Germline V gene sequence: CDR1 GTSNPN, CDR2 SVGIG (reference sequence). CDR3 DNA: TGTGCCTGGAGTGGGACGGTGAACACTGAAGCTTTCTTT. Translated: CAWSGTVNTEAFF.

This clone was observed a few times. This chain uses TRBV5-8 with TRBJ1-1; D perhaps matches TRBD1 (5 bases). The germline V and J ends were trimmed by 5 bases and 1 base, with 9 bases remaining between them. The CDR3 consists of 13 residues. CDR1 is SGHTS and CDR2 is YDEGEE in the germline V gene. CDR3 residues: CASSRDRNTEAFF. Written as DNA, the CDR3 is TGTGCCAGCAGTCGGGACCGGAACACTGAAGCTTTCTTT.

V is TRBV19 and J is TRBJ1-1; 9 nucleotides agree with TRBD1. CDR1 and CDR2 (germline): LNHDA, SQIVND (reference sequence). The CDR3 is 15 amino acids. The ends lost 5 bases at V and 10 bases at J; junction bases unmatched: 14. This CDR3 reads CASSAGDRVGVRAFF. CDR3 DNA: TGTGCCAGTAGTGCGGGGGACAGGGTTGGGGTGAGAGCTTTCTTT.